Each of the 7 T cell receptor beta chains below was sequenced from the same sample in a study of read filtering for tumor transcriptome and immune sequencing. From roughly 390 ng of RNA, a library with molecular barcoded alpha/delta and beta/gamma adaptors was made. TCRdb passed the reads through MiXCR, listing each CDR3 protein once. This table holds some 24,000 distinct CDR3 sequences, roughly 23% found once. The sample comprised a population of CD138-negative cells sorted from bone marrow. The source of these receptors is a donor over 35 with multiple myeloma.

The sample holds a few counts of this clonotype. The chain carries TRBV10-3 and TRBJ1-5, with D unclear. With 6 bases removed from V and 3 bases from J, the gap between germline ends came to 12 bases. Germline V gene data show CDR1 as ENHRY and CDR2 as SYGVKD. The CDR3 extends over 14 amino acids. CDR3 amino acids: CAISYDTYNQPQHF. CDR3 nucleotide sequence: TGTGCCATCAGCTACGACACCTACAATCAGCCCCAGCATTTT.

This clonotype was observed many times. This chain connects TRBV5-1 to TRBJ2-5, with D tentatively TRBD2 (5 bases). This CDR3 has 16 amino acids. The germline gives CDR1 SGHRS, CDR2 YFSETQ. V was pared by 0 bases and J by 0 bases, with 12 bases between. CDR3 protein: CASSLAGLSYQETQYF. In DNA form, the CDR3 reads TGCGCCAGCAGCTTGGCCGGACTTTCGTACCAAGAGACCCAGTACTTC. Full variable domain (remainder filled in from reference TRBV5-1 and TRBJ2-5): KAGVTQTPRYLIKTRGQQVTLSCSPISGHRSVSWYQQTPGQGLQFLFEYFSETQRNKGNFPGRFSGRQFSNSRSEMNVSTLELGDSALYLCASSLAGLSYQETQYFGPGTRLLVL.

This clonotype came up many times. CDR3 sequence: CSASHRTGGRSGIQYF. As DNA, the CDR3 is TGCAGTGCTAGCCACAGGACAGGGGGCAGGAGCGGCATTCAGTACTTC. The rearrangement links TRBV20-1 to TRBJ2-4; 11 nucleotides align to TRBD1. Germline CDR1 DFQATT, CDR2 SNEGSKA (reference sequence). CDR3 size: 16 residues. Germline trimming cut 3 bases from V and 9 bases from J; bases unmatched to any gene: 13.

About this clonotype: Only one base separates this from a far larger clonotype, so it likely reflects a read error. A read error is likely, as this CDR3 ends without the conserved phenylalanine or tryptophan. This chain connects TRBV3-1 to TRBJ2-1; 11 nucleotides line up with TRBD2. This CDR3 comprises 17 residues. The V gene's germline CDR1 is LGHDT and CDR2 YNNKEL (reference sequence). V lost 6 bases to trimming and J lost 5 bases; unmatched junction nucleotides: 12. CDR3 sequence: CASSEETSGVYDNEQFL. The CDR3 nucleotides read TGTGCCAGCAGTGAAGAGACTAGCGGGGTGTATGACAATGAGCAGTTCCTC.

This clonotype was recorded many times. V gene TRBV12-3 or TRBV12-4 combines with J gene TRBJ1-2; the match to TRBD1 covers 10 bases. The CDR3 length is 15 residues. Trimming removed 5 bases from V and 2 bases from J; junction bases left unmatched: 5. In nucleotides, the CDR3 is TGTGCCAGCAGTGGACCGGGACAGGGGAACTATGGCTACACCTTC. Amino acid sequence: CASSGPGQGNYGYTF.

The chain carries TRBV5-1 and TRBJ1-1, with D hard to call. CDR1 and CDR2 from the germline V gene are SGHRS and YFSETQ. This CDR3 region has 15 residues. The germline V and J ends were trimmed by 2 bases and 3 bases, with 14 bases remaining between them. The CDR3 loop reads CASSLDGLRDTEAFF. The CDR3 DNA reads as TGCGCCAGCAGCTTAGACGGCCTAAGAGACACTGAAGCTTTCTTT.

This clonotype was seen a handful of times. The V and J genes are TRBV18 and TRBJ2-7; tentatively, D is TRBD1 (6 bases). V lost 3 bases to trimming and J lost 2 bases, with 11 bases between them. The CDR3 spans 14 residues. Germline V CDR1 and CDR2: KGHSH, LQKENI. The CDR3 nucleotides read TGTGCCAGCTCACCTGGGACATCGCCCTACGAGCAGTACTTC. Amino acid sequence: CASSPGTSPYEQYF.